The entry that follows covers one T cell receptor (beta chain) sequence. This clonotype was observed a handful of times. This clone's antigen is unknown. Base quality data are lacking; no much larger clone is found one base away. Ficoll-Paque density gradient centrifugation was the method used to isolate PBMCs. Sequencing was performed on an Illumina NovaSeq 6000. Using 5'RACE with constant-segment primers, TCRalpha and TCRbeta cDNA libraries were constructed, with sample barcodes and unique molecular identifiers added in the process. RNA was extracted from every sample with Trizol reagent. Library amplification was performed in two PCR steps, and a second sample barcode and Illumina TruSeq adapters were introduced in the second step. Libraries were sequenced on an Illumina NovaSeq with 2 x 150 bp paired-end reads. The paper's data handling went like this. Reads were demultiplexed and collapsed into UMI-guided consensus sequences with migec v1.2.7. With mixcr v2.1.11, UMI consensuses were aligned to TRA and TRB V and J templates and assembled into clonotypes. A clonotype was counted as expanded or contracted only when both edgeR and NoisET called the clonotype significant, with the noise models trained on biological replicates. For edgeR calls, the cutoffs were a false discovery rate-adjusted p below 0.01 and a log2 fold-change threshold of 1. As an exploratory analysis of dynamics, PCA with hierarchical clustering was applied to max-normalized trajectories of the 1000 most abundant clonotypes. Separately sequenced CD4+ and CD8+ repertoires were used to assign a CD4 or CD8 phenotype to each responding clone. TCRdb trimmed the raw reads at Q25, called clones with MiXCR and kept productive beta chains. When rows share a CDR3 protein, they turn into one entry using the most common DNA and genes. The V and J calls and clone size come from TCRdb's table, not from the authors' own analysis. This sample has about 100,000 distinct CDR3 sequences in its table, and around an eighth of those were observed once. The biggest ten clones account for less than 40% of the sample.

CDR1 and CDR2 are read off the germline V gene (reference sequence) as LNHNV and YYDKDF. V is clipped by 2 bases and J by 1 base, and the sequence between their germline boundaries is 14 bases long. The cysteine opens and the phenylalanine closes a CDR3 of 16 amino acids. The entry retains the CDR3 DNA only, 48 bases that are in frame from base 1. This sample is drawn from a study of T-cell memory formation after mild COVID-19 (dated by TCRdb to the early 2020s). Context from the whole study: TCR sequence clusters from the two donors were found to be largely donor specific. In two donors, T-cell clones that expanded and contracted after mild COVID-19 were followed by sequencing TCRalpha and TCRbeta repertoires longitudinally. The cohort was made up of two young adult volunteers, one female and one male, who were previously healthy.

Overall results and qualifications from the work: Balanced CD4/CD8 phenotypes were observed for clones contracting from day 15 to 85, whereas a bias towards CD4+ was observed for a second wave of clones expanding from day 15 to 37. Some responding clones were found in pre-infection memory, which suggests that pre-existing cross-reactive memory T cells took part in the SARS-CoV-2 response. Contracting CD4+ clones appeared mostly in the CM and EM memory subsets, whereas CD8+ clones were enriched in EMRA. Only a couple of mild cases were covered by the study, and larger cohorts that include severe cases with pre-infection samples were considered necessary. SARS-CoV-2 specificity was not confirmed for the second-wave clones peaking on day 37.

The clonotype was recovered from a man in his late teens or twenties who had mild COVID-19 (a few samples of this study predate the infection). The sample titles of this study are shuffled in the database, so cell type and time point are left out; the donor was told from shared clones. The receptor chain draws on TRBV15 and TRBJ1-1; the D gene remains uncertain. Sequencing was done on a sample of PBMCs or a T cell subset sorted from them (not recorded which). Read as DNA, the sequence is TGTGCCACCAGCAGAATCCCGAGGGCAAGGAACACTGAAGCTTTCTTT. Translation gives CATSRIPRARNTEAFF.